The 5 T cell receptor beta chains below all came from one sample that was sequenced in a study of shared clonotypes between healthy human individuals. Naive CD8 cells lacked CD45RO and underwent positive selection for CCR7, leaving out terminally differentiated effector memory CD45RA+ cells. Assay: immunoSEQ multiplex PCR; the TCRdb copy retains only in-frame clones and omits some. The sample has millions of clones, roughly 94% seen once. Sequencing was done on a sample of naive CD8+ T cells sorted from blood. The receptors derive from a man aged 18-30 years in good health.

The chain employs TRBV5-4 and TRBJ2-3; possibly TRBD1 or TRBD2 for D (5 bases each). This CDR3 region has 15 residues. Between the trimmed V and J ends, which lost 3 bases and 3 bases, there was a span of 14 bases. Germline-derived CDR1 and CDR2 are SGHNT and YYREEE (reference sequence). The CDR3 region is CASSSYGTLTDTQYF. In DNA form, the CDR3 reads TGTGCCAGCAGCTCCTATGGGACGTTGACAGATACGCAGTATTTT.

This chain connects TRBV10-3 to TRBJ2-3; 11 nucleotides align to TRBD1. V shed 6 bases and J 6 bases; nucleotides not matched to a gene: 11. This CDR3 region has 16 residues. The V gene's germline CDR1 is ENHRY and CDR2 SYGVKD. The CDR3 nucleotides read TGTGCCATCAGAACGGACAGGGGGCGATCATTTGATACGCAGTATTTT. The encoded protein is CAIRTDRGRSFDTQYF.

The DNA for the CDR3 is TGTGCCAGCAGTACCCGACAGGGCAATGAGCAGTTCTTC. Translating gives CASSTRQGNEQFF. The chain recombines TRBV27 with TRBJ2-1; 7 nucleotides align to TRBD1. With V trimmed by 5 bases and J by 6 bases, 4 bases remained unmatched. The length of the CDR3 is 13 residues. Germline loops: CDR1 MNHEY, CDR2 SMNVEV (reference sequence).

V usage is TRBV15 and J usage is TRBJ1-6, with 8 bases lining up with TRBD1. This CDR3 is built from 13 residues. V was clipped by 3 bases and J by 11 bases; unmatched bases: 3. Germline lookup yields CDR1 LNHNV and CDR2 YYDKDF (reference sequence). CDR3 residues: CATSSTGGTPLHF. CDR3 DNA sequence: TGTGCCACCAGCAGCACAGGGGGGACACCCCTCCACTTT. Full variable domain (rest looked up from reference TRBV15 and TRBJ1-6): DAMVIQNPRYQVTQFGKPVTLSCSQTLNHNVMYWYQQKSSQAPKLLFHYYDKDFNNEADTPDNFQSRRPNTSFCFLDIRSPGLGDTAMYLCATSSTGGTPLHFGNGTRLTVT.

The chain has TRBV4-3 and TRBJ1-2; D may be TRBD1 (6 bases). Trimming left V 3 bases short and J 6 bases short, with 17 bases between. The CDR3 runs 15 residues. Germline V gene sequence: CDR1 LGHNA, CDR2 YSLEER. CDR3 loop: CASSQDGTLWDGYTF. The DNA for the CDR3 is TGCGCCAGCAGCCAGGACGGGACACTGTGGGATGGCTACACCTTC.